This T cell receptor (beta chain) derives from a study of immune cell composition in non-small cell lung cancer. For the study at large: Histologic subtype was mainly adenocarcinoma or squamous cell carcinoma. Study-wide points: Top 10 clone scores and clonality were higher in squamous than adenocarcinoma. It was not proven that tumour-reactive clones equal dominant tumour-associated clones.

On this clone itself: The antigen is not known.

TCRdb's table, derived via immunoSEQ multiplex PCR, lists solely in-frame clones and lacks some. Counted here are some 2,700 clones, over 70% occurring once; the ten biggest clones make up over 15%. V lost 3 bases and J lost 6; bases outside the gene matches: 5. Germline V CDR1 and CDR2: LNHDA, SQIVND (reference sequence). This CDR3 spans 16 amino acids. The receptor was isolated from a human donor with non-small cell lung cancer. V gene TRBV19 combines with J gene TRBJ1-4; 12 nucleotides match TRBD1. Specimen: lung tumor tissue. CDR3 bases: TGTGCCAGTAGTATCCGGGACAGGGGGCAGTATGAAAAACTGTTTTTT. Encoded protein: CASSIRDRGQYEKLFF.